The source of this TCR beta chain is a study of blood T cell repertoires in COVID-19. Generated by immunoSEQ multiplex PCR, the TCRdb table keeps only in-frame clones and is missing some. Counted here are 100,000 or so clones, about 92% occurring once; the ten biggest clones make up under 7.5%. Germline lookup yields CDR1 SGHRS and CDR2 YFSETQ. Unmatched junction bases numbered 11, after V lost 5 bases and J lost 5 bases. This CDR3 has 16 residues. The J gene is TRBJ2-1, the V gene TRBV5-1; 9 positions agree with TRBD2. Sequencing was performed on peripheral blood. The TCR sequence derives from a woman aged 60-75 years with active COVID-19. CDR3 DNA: TGCGCCAGCAGGTGGGGGAGACTAGCGGCCAACAATGAGCAGTTCTTC. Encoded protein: CASRWGRLAANNEQFF. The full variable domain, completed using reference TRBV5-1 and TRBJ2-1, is KAGVTQTPRYLIKTRGQQVTLSCSPISGHRSVSWYQQTPGQGLQFLFEYFSETQRNKGNFPGRFSGRQFSNSRSEMNVSTLELGDSALYLCASRWGRLAANNEQFFGPGTRLTVL.